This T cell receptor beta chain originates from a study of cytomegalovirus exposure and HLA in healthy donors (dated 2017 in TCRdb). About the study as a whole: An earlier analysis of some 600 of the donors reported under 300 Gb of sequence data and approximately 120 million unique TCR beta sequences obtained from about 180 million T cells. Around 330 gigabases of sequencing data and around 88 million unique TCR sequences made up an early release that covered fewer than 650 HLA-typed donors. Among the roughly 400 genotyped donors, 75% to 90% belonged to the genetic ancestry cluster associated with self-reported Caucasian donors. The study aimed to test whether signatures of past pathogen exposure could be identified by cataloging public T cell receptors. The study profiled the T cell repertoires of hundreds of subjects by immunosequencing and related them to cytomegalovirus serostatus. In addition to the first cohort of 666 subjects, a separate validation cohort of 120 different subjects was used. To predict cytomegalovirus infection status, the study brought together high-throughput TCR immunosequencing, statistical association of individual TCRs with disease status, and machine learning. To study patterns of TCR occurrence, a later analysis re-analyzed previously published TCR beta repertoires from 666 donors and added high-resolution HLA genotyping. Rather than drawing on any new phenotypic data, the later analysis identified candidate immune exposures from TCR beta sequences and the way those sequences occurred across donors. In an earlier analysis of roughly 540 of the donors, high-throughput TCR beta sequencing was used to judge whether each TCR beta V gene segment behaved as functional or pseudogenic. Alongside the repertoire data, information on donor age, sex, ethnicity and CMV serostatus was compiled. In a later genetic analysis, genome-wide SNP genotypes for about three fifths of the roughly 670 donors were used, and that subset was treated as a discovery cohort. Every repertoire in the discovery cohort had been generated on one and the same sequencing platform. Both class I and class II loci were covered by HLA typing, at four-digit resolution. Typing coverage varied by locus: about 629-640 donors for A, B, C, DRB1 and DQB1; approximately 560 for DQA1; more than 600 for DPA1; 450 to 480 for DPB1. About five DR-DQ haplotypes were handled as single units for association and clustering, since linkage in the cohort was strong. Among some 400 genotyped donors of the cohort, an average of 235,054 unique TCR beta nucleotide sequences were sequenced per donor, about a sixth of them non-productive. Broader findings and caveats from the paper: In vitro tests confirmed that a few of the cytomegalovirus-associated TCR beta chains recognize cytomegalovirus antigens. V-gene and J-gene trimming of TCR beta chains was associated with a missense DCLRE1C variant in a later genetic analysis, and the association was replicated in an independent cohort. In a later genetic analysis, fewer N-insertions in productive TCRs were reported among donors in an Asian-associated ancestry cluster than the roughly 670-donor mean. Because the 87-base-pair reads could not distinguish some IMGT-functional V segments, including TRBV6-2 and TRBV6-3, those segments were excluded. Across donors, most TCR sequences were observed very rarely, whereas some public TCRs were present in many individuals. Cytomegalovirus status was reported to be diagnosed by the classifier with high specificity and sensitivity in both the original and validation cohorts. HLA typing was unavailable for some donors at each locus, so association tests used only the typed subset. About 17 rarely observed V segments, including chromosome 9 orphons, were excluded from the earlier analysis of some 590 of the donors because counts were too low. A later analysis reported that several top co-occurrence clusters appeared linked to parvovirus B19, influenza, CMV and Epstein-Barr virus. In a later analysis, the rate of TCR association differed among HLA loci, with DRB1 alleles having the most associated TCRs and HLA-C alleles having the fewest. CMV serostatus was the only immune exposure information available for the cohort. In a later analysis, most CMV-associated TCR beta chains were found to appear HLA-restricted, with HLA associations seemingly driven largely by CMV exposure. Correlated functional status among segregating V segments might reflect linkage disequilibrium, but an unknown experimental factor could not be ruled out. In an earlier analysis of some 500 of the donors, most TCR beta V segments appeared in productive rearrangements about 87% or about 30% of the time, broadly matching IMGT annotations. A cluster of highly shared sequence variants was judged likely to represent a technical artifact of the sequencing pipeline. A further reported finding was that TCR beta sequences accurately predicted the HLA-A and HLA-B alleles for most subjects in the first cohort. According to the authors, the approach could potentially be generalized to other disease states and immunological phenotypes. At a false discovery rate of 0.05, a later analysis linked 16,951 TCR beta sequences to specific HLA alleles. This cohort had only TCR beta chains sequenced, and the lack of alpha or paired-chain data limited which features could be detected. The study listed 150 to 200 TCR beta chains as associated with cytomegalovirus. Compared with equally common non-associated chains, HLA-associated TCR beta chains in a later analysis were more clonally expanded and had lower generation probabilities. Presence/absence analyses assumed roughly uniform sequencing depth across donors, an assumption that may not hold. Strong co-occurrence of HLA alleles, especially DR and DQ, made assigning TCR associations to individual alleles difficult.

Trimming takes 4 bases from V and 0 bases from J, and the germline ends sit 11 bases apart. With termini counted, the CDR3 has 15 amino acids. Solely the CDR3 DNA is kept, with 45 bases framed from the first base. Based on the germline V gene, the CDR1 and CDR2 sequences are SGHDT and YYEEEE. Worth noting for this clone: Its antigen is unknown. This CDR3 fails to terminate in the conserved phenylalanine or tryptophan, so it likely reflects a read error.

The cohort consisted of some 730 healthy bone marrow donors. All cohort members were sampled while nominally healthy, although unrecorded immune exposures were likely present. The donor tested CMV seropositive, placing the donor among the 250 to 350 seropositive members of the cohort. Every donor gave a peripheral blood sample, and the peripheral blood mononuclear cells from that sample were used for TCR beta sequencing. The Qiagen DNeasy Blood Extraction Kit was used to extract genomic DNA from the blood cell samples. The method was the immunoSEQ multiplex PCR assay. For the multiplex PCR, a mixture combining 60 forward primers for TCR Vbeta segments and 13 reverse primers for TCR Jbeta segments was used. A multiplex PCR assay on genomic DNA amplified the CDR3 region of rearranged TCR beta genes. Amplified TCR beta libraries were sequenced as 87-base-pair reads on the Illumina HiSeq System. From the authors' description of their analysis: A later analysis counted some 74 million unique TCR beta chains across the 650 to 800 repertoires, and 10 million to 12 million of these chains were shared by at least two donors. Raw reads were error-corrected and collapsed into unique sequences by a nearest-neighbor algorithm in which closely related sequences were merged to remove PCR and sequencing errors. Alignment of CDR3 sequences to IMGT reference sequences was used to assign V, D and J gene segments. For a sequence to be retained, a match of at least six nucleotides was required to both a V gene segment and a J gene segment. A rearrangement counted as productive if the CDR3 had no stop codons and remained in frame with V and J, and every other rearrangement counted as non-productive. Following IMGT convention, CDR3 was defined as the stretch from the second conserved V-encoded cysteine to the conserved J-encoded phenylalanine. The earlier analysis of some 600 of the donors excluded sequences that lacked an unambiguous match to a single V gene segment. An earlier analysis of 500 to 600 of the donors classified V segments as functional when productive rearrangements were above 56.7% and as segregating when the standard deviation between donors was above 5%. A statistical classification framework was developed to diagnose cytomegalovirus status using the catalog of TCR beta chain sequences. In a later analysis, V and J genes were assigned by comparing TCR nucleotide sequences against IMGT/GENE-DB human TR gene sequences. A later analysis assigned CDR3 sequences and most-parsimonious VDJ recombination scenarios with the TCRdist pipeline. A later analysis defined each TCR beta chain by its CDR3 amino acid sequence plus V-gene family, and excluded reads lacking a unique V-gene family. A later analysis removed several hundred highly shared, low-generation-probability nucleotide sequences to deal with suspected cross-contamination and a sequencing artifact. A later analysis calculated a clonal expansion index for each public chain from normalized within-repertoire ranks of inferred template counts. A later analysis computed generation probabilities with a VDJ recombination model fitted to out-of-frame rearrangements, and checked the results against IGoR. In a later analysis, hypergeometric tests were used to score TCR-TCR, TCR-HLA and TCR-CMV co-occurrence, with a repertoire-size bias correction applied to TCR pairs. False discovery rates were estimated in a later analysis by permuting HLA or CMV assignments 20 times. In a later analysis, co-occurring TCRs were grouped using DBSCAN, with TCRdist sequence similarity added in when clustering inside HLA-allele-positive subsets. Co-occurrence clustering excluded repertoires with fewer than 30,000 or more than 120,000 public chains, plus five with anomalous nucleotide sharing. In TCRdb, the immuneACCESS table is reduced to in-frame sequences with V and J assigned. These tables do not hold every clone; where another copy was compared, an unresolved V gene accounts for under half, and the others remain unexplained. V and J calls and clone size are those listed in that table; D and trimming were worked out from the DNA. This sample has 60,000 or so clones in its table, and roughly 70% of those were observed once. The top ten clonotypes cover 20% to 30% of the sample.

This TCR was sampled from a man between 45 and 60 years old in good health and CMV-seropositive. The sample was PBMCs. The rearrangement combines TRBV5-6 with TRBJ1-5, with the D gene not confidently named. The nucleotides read TGTGCCAGCAGCCCTTCGGGCCCTAGCAATCAGCCCCAGCATGTT. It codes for CASSPSGPSNQPQHV.